Each of the 25 T cell receptor beta chains below was sequenced from the same sample in a study of T cell responses to AZD1222 COVID-19 vaccine. Here immunoSEQ multiplex PCR was the method, and the copy in TCRdb shows in-frame clones only, minus some. The sample lists 70,000 to 85,000 clones, under 90% occurring once. The input for sequencing was peripheral blood, taken 28 days after the second AZD1222 dose. The receptors originated from an adult who received the AZD1222 COVID-19 vaccine.

The rearrangement links TRBV2 to TRBJ2-1, with 12 bases aligning to TRBD2. The CDR3 spans 15 residues. Germline-derived CDR1 and CDR2 are SNHLY and FYNNEI. The trim removed 6 bases at V and 8 bases at J, leaving 8 bases unmatched. The CDR3 nucleotides read TGTGCCAGCAGCAGACTAGCGGGAGTAGGGGATGAGCAGTTCTTC. It yields the protein CASSRLAGVGDEQFF.

This chain joins TRBV3-1 (or the pseudogene TRBV3-2) and TRBJ2-1; D gene ambiguous. Trimming pared 0 bases from V and 8 bases from J, leaving 11 bases between. CDR1 and CDR2 from the germline V gene are LGHDT and YNNKEL (reference sequence). This CDR3 spans 14 amino acids. CDR3 sequence (DNA): TGTGCCAGCAGCCAAGATCCCCATTCTGATGAGCAGTTCTTC. Its translation: CASSQDPHSDEQFF.

This clone was recorded once. The chain couples TRBV27 to TRBJ2-3, with 9 bases that match TRBD2. J lost 2 bases, V lost 5 bases, and 2 bases had no gene match. The CDR3 runs 14 residues. Per the germline V gene, CDR1 is MNHEY and CDR2 is SMNVEV (reference sequence). CDR3 region: CASSPSGNTDTQYF. DNA of the CDR3: TGTGCCAGCAGTCCTAGCGGGAACACAGATACGCAGTATTTT.

Details on this clone: Sequence at one end of the junction differs from germline and may be a read error. The chain has TRBV7-3 and TRBJ2-1; D is possibly TRBD2 (6 bases). Germline loops: CDR1 SGHTA, CDR2 FQGTGA. This CDR3 spans 13 amino acids. CDR3 DNA: TGTGCCAGCAGCTTGTCCGTCGGAAGGGAGGCAGTCTTC. It encodes CASSLSVGREAVF.

This clone was seen just once. The chain couples TRBV19 to TRBJ1-6; 11 positions match TRBD1. Looked up from germline, CDR1 is LNHDA and CDR2 is SQIVND (reference sequence). This CDR3 spans 16 amino acids. After removal of 3 bases from V and 7 bases from J, the junction contained 5 bases not matched to a gene. This CDR3 is CASSIGQGARNSPLHF. The CDR3 DNA follows: TGTGCCAGTAGTATCGGACAGGGGGCGCGGAATTCACCCCTCCACTTT.

This chain uses TRBV27 with TRBJ2-7; 8 bases align to TRBD1. CDR1 is MNHEY, CDR2 SMNVEV, per germline (reference sequence). J was trimmed by 1 base and V by 4 bases; bases with no gene match: 6. The CDR3 extends over 15 amino acids. This chain's CDR3 is CASSSGQGSSYEQYF. Written as DNA, the CDR3 is TGTGCCAGCAGTTCCGGACAGGGTTCATCCTACGAGCAGTACTTC.

The V and J genes are TRBV30 and TRBJ1-2, with 9 bases identical to TRBD1. With 2 bases clipped from V and 6 bases from J, the junction kept 10 bases outside the gene matches. Germline V gives CDR1 GTSNPN, CDR2 SVGIG (reference sequence). CDR3 length equals 15 residues. The CDR3, as DNA: TGTGCCTGGAGTACGGGACAGGGCATTGGACATGGCTACACCTTC. Translating gives CAWSTGQGIGHGYTF.

The gene calls are TRBV19 and TRBJ2-5; tentatively, D is TRBD1 or TRBD2 (6 bases each). The length of the CDR3 is 16 residues. CDR1 is LNHDA, CDR2 SQIVND, per germline (reference sequence). V lost 5 bases, J lost 4 bases, and 20 bases lay in between. CDR3 sequence: CASSGRTVRLGETQYF. The DNA for the CDR3 is TGTGCCAGTAGTGGTAGGACAGTTAGACTAGGAGAGACCCAGTACTTC. Based on the CDR3 plus reference TRBV19 and TRBJ2-5, the full variable domain is DGGITQSPKYLFRKEGQNVTLSCEQNLNHDAMYWYRQDPGQGLRLIYYSQIVNDFQKGDIAEGYSVSREKKESFPLTVTSAQKNPTAFYLCASSGRTVRLGETQYFGPGTRLLVL.

The chain couples TRBV6-1 to TRBJ1-6; 7 positions match TRBD1. The CDR3 has 18 amino acids. Germline V CDR1 and CDR2: MNHNS, SASEGT. CDR3 in amino acids: CCSSVQGGGNSYNSPLHF. The CDR3 bases are TGTTGCAGCAGTGTTCAGGGGGGGGGAAACTCCTATAATTCACCCCTCCACTTT.

V is TRBV28 and J is TRBJ2-5; 9 nucleotides line up with TRBD2. The trim removed 4 bases at V and 2 bases at J, leaving 17 bases unmatched. Germline V lookup: CDR1 MDHEN, CDR2 SYDVKM. The CDR3 length is 19 residues. This chain's CDR3 is CASSSLFPRLAGKQETQYF. CDR3 sequence (DNA): TGTGCCAGCAGTTCCCTATTCCCACGGCTAGCGGGGAAACAAGAGACCCAGTACTTC.

The CDR3 loop reads CASSLDREKLFF. CDR3 DNA: TGTGCCAGCAGCCTTGACAGGGAGAAACTGTTTTTT. The chain is built from TRBV7-2 and TRBJ1-4, with 7 bases aligning to TRBD1. Germline loops: CDR1 SGHTA, CDR2 FQGNSA. V dropped 5 bases and J dropped 11; count of bases not matched to a gene: 5. This CDR3 has 12 amino acids.

The chain recombines TRBV5-6 with TRBJ2-1; the D gene is possibly TRBD1 (5 bases). CDR3 length: 15 residues. Trimming pared 5 bases from V and 8 bases from J, leaving 20 bases between. Germline V lookup: CDR1 SGHDT, CDR2 YYEEEE. The CDR3 nucleotides are TGTGCCAGCAGGGGGCCTACCGAGAGACGCGATGAGCAGTTCTTC. Amino acid sequence: CASRGPTERRDEQFF. Using reference TRBV5-6 and TRBJ2-1 for the parts outside the CDR3, the full variable domain is DAGVTQSPTHLIKTRGQQVTLRCSPKSGHDTVSWYQQALGQGPQFIFQYYEEEERQRGNFPDRFSGHQFPNYSSELNVNALLLGDSALYLCASRGPTERRDEQFFGPGTRLTVL.

CDR3 residues: CASSPGTGAMDTQYF. In DNA, the CDR3 is TGTGCCAGCAGTCCCGGGACAGGAGCAATGGATACGCAGTATTTT. The chain uses TRBV28 and TRBJ2-3; TRBD1 matches at 8 bases. The CDR3 contains 15 residues. CDR1 is MDHEN, CDR2 SYDVKM, per germline. Trimming at V came to 5 bases and at J to 6 bases, leaving 10 bases not matched to a gene.

The chain is built from TRBV10-2 and TRBJ1-4; D perhaps matches TRBD1 (6 bases). CDR1 and CDR2 from the germline V gene are WSHSY and SAAADI. V was trimmed by 5 bases and J by 0 bases, leaving 10 bases between them. CDR3 length: 15 residues. CDR3 in amino acids: CASSKGGATNEKLFF. The CDR3 DNA reads TGCGCCAGCAGTAAAGGGGGTGCAACTAATGAAAAACTGTTTTTT.

The chain combines TRBV5-1 with TRBJ1-3; the D gene is possibly TRBD1 (5 bases). This CDR3 is built from 15 residues. CDR1 and CDR2 from the germline V gene are SGHRS and YFSETQ. V lost 0 bases to trimming and J lost 4 bases, with 11 bases between them. CDR3: CASSLVAGSGNTIYF. Here the CDR3 DNA reads TGCGCCAGCAGCTTGGTGGCAGGGTCAGGAAACACCATATATTTT.

V and J are TRBV24-1 and TRBJ2-7; the match to TRBD2 covers 9 bases. The V segment lost 8 bases and the J segment 4 bases; nucleotides outside the gene matches: 29. This CDR3 contains 21 residues. From germline, CDR1 is KGHDR and CDR2 SFDVKD. CDR3 DNA: TGTGCCACCAACTCTGGGGAATATGGGTCTAGCGGGAACCGTAAAGAATACGAGCAGTACTTC. Its protein is CATNSGEYGSSGNRKEYEQYF.

The J gene is TRBJ1-4, the V gene TRBV21-1; the table's D gene call, TRBD1, was not cross checked with the DNA. TRBV21-1 is assigned pseudogene status. The CDR3 loop spans 14 amino acids. As DNA, the CDR3 is TGTGCCAGCGGCCTACATGGGGCCGTTGAAAAACTGTTTTTT. Its translation is CASGLHGAVEKLFF.

The V gene is TRBV27, the J gene TRBJ2-2; no clear D. Germline V gene data show CDR1 as MNHEY and CDR2 as SMNVEV (reference sequence). The CDR3 covers 13 residues. V was pared by 3 bases and J by 7 bases, with 9 bases between. The CDR3 bases are TGTGCCAGCAGTTTTAGTCCGATCGGGGAGCTGTTTTTT. Amino acid sequence: CASSFSPIGELFF.

The chain recombines TRBV7-8 with TRBJ2-5; D is unresolved. The CDR3 consists of 12 residues. CDR1 SGHVS and CDR2 FQNEAQ come from the germline V gene. The V gene lost 1 base and the J gene lost 5 bases, with 5 bases spanning the gap. The DNA of the CDR3 is TGTGCCAGCAGCTTAGAGCTCGAGACCCAGTACTTC. Encoded protein: CASSLELETQYF.

This clone was counted a single time. The gene calls are TRBV6-5 and TRBJ2-1; TRBD1 matches at 7 bases. V was clipped by 6 bases and J by 9 bases; unmatched bases: 14. The CDR3 is 15 residues long. The germline gives CDR1 MNHEY, CDR2 SVGAGI. CDR3 DNA: TGTGCCAGCAGCTCCGGACAGGTTCGTTTAAGTGAGCAGTTCTTC. It codes for CASSSGQVRLSEQFF.

The rearrangement links TRBV6-5 to TRBJ1-4, with D unclear. CDR1 MNHEY and CDR2 SVGAGI come from the germline V gene. CDR3 length: 14 residues. V was trimmed by 7 bases and J by 5 bases, leaving 14 bases between them. The DNA for the CDR3 is TGTGCCAGCAACGCGGGCAGCGCGAATGAAAAACTGTTTTTT. Translation: CASNAGSANEKLFF.

This clone was picked up one time. This chain joins TRBV6-2 or TRBV6-3 and TRBJ2-2; no definite D call. CDR1 is MNHEY and CDR2 is SVGEGT in the germline V gene. There are 14 residues in the CDR3. The germline V and J ends were trimmed by 6 bases and 5 bases, with 13 bases remaining between them. The CDR3 loop is CASSLTRATGELFF. DNA for the CDR3: TGTGCCAGCAGCCTTACACGGGCGACCGGGGAGCTGTTTTTT.

The J gene is TRBJ2-6, the V gene TRBV5-4; 7 bases fit TRBD1. V was pared by 2 bases and J by 0 bases, with 5 bases of the junction left unmatched. The CDR3 loop spans 17 amino acids. Germline V gene lookup returns CDR1 SGHNT and CDR2 YYREEE (reference sequence). In nucleotides, the CDR3 is TGTGCCAGCAGCTTACTGGGACAGAACTCTGGGGCCAACGTCCTGACTTTC. Amino acid sequence: CASSLLGQNSGANVLTF.

The rearrangement links TRBV6-1 to TRBJ2-7; TRBD2 matches at 8 bases. Trimming removed 2 bases from V and 4 bases from J; junction bases left unmatched: 4. This CDR3 has 14 residues. CDR1 is MNHNS and CDR2 is SASEGT in the germline V gene. CDR3 amino acids: CASSESGRVYEQYF. The CDR3 region has the DNA TGTGCCAGCAGTGAATCCGGGAGGGTATACGAGCAGTACTTC.

The chain carries TRBV6-5 and TRBJ2-1; 9 positions agree with TRBD1. Losses at the gene ends were 6 bases for V and 10 bases for J; bases not matched to a gene: 4. The CDR3 contains 12 residues. CDR1 is MNHEY and CDR2 is SVGAGI in the germline V gene. Here the CDR3 reads CASRDDRGEQFF. Here the CDR3 DNA reads TGTGCCAGCAGGGATGACAGGGGGGAGCAGTTCTTC.